This T cell receptor beta chain is drawn from a study of control samples from healthy donors and cancer patients. Germline V gives CDR1 SGHNT, CDR2 YENEEA. This CDR3 is 13 amino acids long. Trimming removed 4 bases from V and 3 bases from J, with 7 bases in between. Only in-frame clones appear in the TCRdb table, and some are missing; sequencing was by immunoSEQ multiplex PCR. The repertoire consists of 130,000 to 150,000 clones, with around 90% occurring once and the leading ten covering over 4%. This sequence originates from a man younger than 45 in good health. The genes are TRBV11-3 and TRBJ2-1; possibly TRBD2 for D (6 bases). What was sequenced was blood. In DNA, the CDR3 is TGTGCCAGCAGCTGGGACTTCTACAATGAGCAGTTCTTC. Amino acids: CASSWDFYNEQFF. Complete variable domain (other parts from reference TRBV11-3 and TRBJ2-1): EAGVVQSPRYKIIEKKQPVAFWCNPISGHNTLYWYLQNLGQGPELLIRYENEEAVDDSQLPKDRFSAERLKGVDSTLKIQPAELGDSAVYLCASSWDFYNEQFFGPGTRLTVL.